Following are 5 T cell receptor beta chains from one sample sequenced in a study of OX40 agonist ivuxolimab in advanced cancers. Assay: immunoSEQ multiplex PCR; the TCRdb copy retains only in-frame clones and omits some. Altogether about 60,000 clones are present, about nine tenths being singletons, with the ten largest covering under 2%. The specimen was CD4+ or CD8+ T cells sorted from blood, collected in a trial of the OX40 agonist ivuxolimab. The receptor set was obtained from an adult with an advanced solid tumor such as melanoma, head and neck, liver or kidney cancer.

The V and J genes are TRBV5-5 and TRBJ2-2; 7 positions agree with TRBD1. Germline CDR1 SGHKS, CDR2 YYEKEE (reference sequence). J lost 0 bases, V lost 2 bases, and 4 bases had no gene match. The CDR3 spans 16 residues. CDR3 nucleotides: TGTGCCAGCAGCTTCAACAGGGGATCGAACACCGGGGAGCTGTTTTTT. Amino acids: CASSFNRGSNTGELFF.

As DNA, the CDR3 is TGTGCCAGCAGCCTCGACATTTACAATGAGCAGTTCTTC. It codes for CASSLDIYNEQFF. V and J are TRBV7-9 and TRBJ2-1; D gene unclear. The CDR3 extends over 13 amino acids. V lost 5 bases to trimming and J lost 4 bases, with 9 bases between them. Per germline, CDR1 SEHNR and CDR2 FQNEAQ (reference sequence).

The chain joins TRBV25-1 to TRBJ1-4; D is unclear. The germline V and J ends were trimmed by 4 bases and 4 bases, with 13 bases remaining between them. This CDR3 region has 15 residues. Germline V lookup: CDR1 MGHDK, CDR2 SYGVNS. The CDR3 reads CASSASSGFNEKLFF. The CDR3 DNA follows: TGTGCCAGCAGTGCTTCTTCTGGGTTTAATGAAAAACTGTTTTTT. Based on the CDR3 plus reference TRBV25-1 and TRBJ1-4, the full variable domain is EADIYQTPRYLVIGTGKKITLECSQTMGHDKMYWYQQDPGMELHLIHYSYGVNSTEKGDLSSESTVSRIRTEHFPLTLESARPSHTSQYLCASSASSGFNEKLFFGSGTQLSVL.

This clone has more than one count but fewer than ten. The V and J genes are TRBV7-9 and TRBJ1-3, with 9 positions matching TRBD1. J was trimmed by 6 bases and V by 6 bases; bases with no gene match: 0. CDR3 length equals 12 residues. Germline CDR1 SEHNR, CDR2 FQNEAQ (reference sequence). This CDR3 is CASRQGANTIYF. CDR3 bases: TGTGCCAGCAGACAGGGGGCAAACACCATATATTTT.

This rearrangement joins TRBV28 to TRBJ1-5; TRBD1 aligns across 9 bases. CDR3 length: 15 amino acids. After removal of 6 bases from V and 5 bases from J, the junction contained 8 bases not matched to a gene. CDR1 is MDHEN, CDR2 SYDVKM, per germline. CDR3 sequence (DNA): TGTGCCAGCAGCTCGGGACAGGGAGGGGATCAGCCCCAGCATTTT. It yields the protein CASSSGQGGDQPQHF.